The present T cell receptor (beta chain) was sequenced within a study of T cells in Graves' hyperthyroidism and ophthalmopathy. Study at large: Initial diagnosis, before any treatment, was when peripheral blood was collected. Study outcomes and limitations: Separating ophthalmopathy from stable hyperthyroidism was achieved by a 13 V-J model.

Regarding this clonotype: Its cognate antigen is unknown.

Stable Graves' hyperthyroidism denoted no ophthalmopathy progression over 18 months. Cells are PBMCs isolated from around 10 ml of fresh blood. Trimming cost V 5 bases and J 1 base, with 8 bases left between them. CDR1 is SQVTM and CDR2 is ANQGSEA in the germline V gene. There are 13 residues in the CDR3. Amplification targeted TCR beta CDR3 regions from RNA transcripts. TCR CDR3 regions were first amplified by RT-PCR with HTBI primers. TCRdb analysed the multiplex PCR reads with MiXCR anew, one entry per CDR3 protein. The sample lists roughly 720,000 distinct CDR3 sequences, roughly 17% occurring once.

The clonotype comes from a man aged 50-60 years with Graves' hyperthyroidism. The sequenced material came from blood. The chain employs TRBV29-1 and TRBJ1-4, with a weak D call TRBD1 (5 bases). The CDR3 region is CSVMGVTNEKLFF. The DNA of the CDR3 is TGCAGCGTTATGGGGGTAACTAATGAAAAACTGTTTTTT.